The 5 T cell receptor beta chains listed next were all sequenced from one sample in a study of blood T cell repertoires in COVID-19. Profiled with immunoSEQ multiplex PCR; TCRdb holds only in-frame clones, not every one. The table includes 150,000 to 200,000 clones, around 80% detected once. Sequencing input: PBMCs or T cells enriched from blood (not recorded which). The origin of the receptors is a man aged 55 to 70 who had been exposed to COVID-19.

The chain recombines TRBV9 with TRBJ2-5, with D maybe TRBD2 (5 bases). The V end was cut by 0 bases, the J end by 0 bases, with 6 bases between. In germline, CDR1 is SGDLS, CDR2 YYNGEE. CDR3 size: 14 residues. The CDR3 reads CASSVVANQETQYF. CDR3 bases: TGTGCCAGCAGCGTAGTAGCGAACCAAGAGACCCAGTACTTC.

The chain employs TRBV5-1 and TRBJ2-7; D is possibly TRBD1 (5 bases). Germline V CDR1 and CDR2: SGHRS, YFSETQ. V was shortened by 3 bases and J by 2 bases, with 12 bases between the two germline ends. CDR3 length: 14 amino acids. CDR3 in amino acids: CASSWGLNPYEQYF. CDR3 nucleotides: TGCGCCAGCAGCTGGGGCCTGAACCCCTACGAGCAGTACTTC.

The chain is built from TRBV27 and TRBJ2-5; 15 bases are shared with TRBD2. CDR1 MNHEY and CDR2 SMNVEV come from the germline V gene (reference sequence). J gave up 2 bases and V 4 bases, and 14 bases lay outside the gene matches. The CDR3 totals 20 residues. The CDR3 reads CASSSGLAGGPFLAQETQYF. DNA for the CDR3: TGTGCCAGCAGTTCCGGACTAGCGGGAGGGCCCTTCCTTGCACAAGAGACCCAGTACTTC.

The chain has TRBV14 and TRBJ2-5; D is possibly TRBD2 (5 bases). Germline V CDR1 and CDR2: SGHDN, FVKESK. V lost 5 bases and J 2 bases, leaving 18 bases between the germline ends. This CDR3 region has 16 residues. This CDR3 reads CASSSAAREPQETQYF. CDR3 coding DNA: TGTGCCAGCAGCTCCGCGGCGAGGGAGCCTCAAGAGACCCAGTACTTC.

The J gene is TRBJ2-4, the V gene TRBV10-1; D unresolved. This CDR3 is built from 16 residues. V was clipped by 6 bases and J by 0 bases, with 15 bases between them. The germline gives CDR1 WNHNN, CDR2 SYGVQD (reference sequence). The CDR3 nucleotides read TGCGCCAGCAGGCCGCCAAGGAGTCTAGCCAAAAACATTCAGTACTTC. It translates to CASRPPRSLAKNIQYF.